The 16 T cell receptor beta chains in this list originate from one sample, sequenced in a study of identical twins. MiXCR, run by TCRdb on the 5' RACE reads, gives a single entry per CDR3 protein. The sample shows 450,000 to 500,000 distinct CDR3 sequences, around 15% of them seen only once. A further study also used this sample, focusing on yellow fever vaccine responses in identical twins.

Sequences were obtained from CD4+ T cells sorted from blood. All receptors derive from a woman between 18 and 29 years old in good health.

The chain links TRBV6-2 or TRBV6-3 to TRBJ2-4; the D gene is possibly TRBD1 (6 bases). Deletions cut 6 bases from V and 8 bases from J, with 8 bases between. Looked up from germline, CDR1 is MNHEY and CDR2 is SVGEGT. The CDR3 spans 11 residues. In DNA, the CDR3 is TGTGCCAGCAGGCAGGGGTACATTCAGTACTTC. Residues: CASRQGYIQYF.

The chain uses TRBV28 and TRBJ1-1; the match to TRBD1 covers 8 bases. In germline, CDR1 is MDHEN, CDR2 SYDVKM. The V gene end was trimmed by 7 bases and the J gene end by 8 bases; junction bases not matched to a gene: 15. This CDR3 is built from 15 residues. This chain's CDR3 is CASTSRQGPSREAFF. The CDR3 region has the DNA TGTGCCAGCACCAGCAGACAGGGGCCGTCAAGGGAAGCTTTCTTT.

In this sample, this clonotype turned up a few times. CDR3 nucleotides: TGTGCCAGCAGCGTCTCTAGCGGGAGGGCCGGGGTAAACATTCAGTACTTC. Residues: CASSVSSGRAGVNIQYF. The chain is built from TRBV9 and TRBJ2-4; the match to TRBD2 covers 12 bases. Germline loops: CDR1 SGDLS, CDR2 YYNGEE. The CDR3 covers 17 residues. V gave up 2 bases and J gave up 6 bases; unmatched junction bases: 9.

This clonotype appeared a few times. The genes are TRBV19 and TRBJ2-2, with 13 bases that match TRBD2. V dropped 5 bases and J dropped 7; count of bases not matched to a gene: 7. Germline loops: CDR1 LNHDA, CDR2 SQIVND (reference sequence). The CDR3 loop spans 16 amino acids. The CDR3 DNA follows: TGTGCCAGTAGTGCCACTAGCGGGAGGGCCGGCGGGGAGCTGTTTTTT. It encodes CASSATSGRAGGELFF.

This clonotype has a count of ten or more. This rearrangement joins TRBV28 to TRBJ2-2; D unclear. The CDR3 contains 14 residues. Germline V gene sequence: CDR1 MDHEN, CDR2 SYDVKM. V lost 2 bases and J 2 bases, leaving 6 bases between the germline ends. Here the CDR3 reads CASSLQTNTGELFF. DNA for the CDR3: TGTGCCAGCAGTTTACAGACTAACACCGGGGAGCTGTTTTTT.

Only a few counts were recorded for this clonotype. The chain uses TRBV20-1 and TRBJ2-1; a possible D gene is TRBD2 (6 bases). Germline CDR1 reads DFQATT; CDR2 reads SNEGSKA (reference sequence). The V end lost 3 bases, the J end lost 0 bases, and 15 bases lay between the germline ends. The CDR3 is 16 residues long. The CDR3 DNA follows: TGCAGTGCTAGTTTTCCTGTCGGGAGCTCCTACAATGAGCAGTTCTTC. Protein: CSASFPVGSSYNEQFF.

Ten or more counts support this clonotype. V usage is TRBV5-1 and J usage is TRBJ2-1; D is possibly TRBD2 (7 bases). Germline loops: CDR1 SGHRS, CDR2 YFSETQ. The CDR3 length is 15 residues. The V end was cut by 0 bases, the J end by 3 bases, with 10 bases between. CDR3 amino acids: CASSLVGGLYNEQFF. The CDR3 DNA reads TGCGCCAGCAGCTTGGTCGGGGGGCTCTACAATGAGCAGTTCTTC. The variable domain in full, completed from reference TRBV5-1 and TRBJ2-1, reads KAGVTQTPRYLIKTRGQQVTLSCSPISGHRSVSWYQQTPGQGLQFLFEYFSETQRNKGNFPGRFSGRQFSNSRSEMNVSTLELGDSALYLCASSLVGGLYNEQFFGPGTRLTVL.

In this sample, this clonotype turned up a few times. The DNA for the CDR3 is TGCAGTGCTAGTGTGTCAGGGTCGATGACCGGGGAGCTGTTTTTT. The encoded protein is CSASVSGSMTGELFF. V is TRBV20-1 and J is TRBJ2-2; D perhaps matches TRBD1 (5 bases). V was shortened by 3 bases and J by 5 bases, with 16 bases between the two germline ends. In germline, CDR1 is DFQATT, CDR2 SNEGSKA (reference sequence). This CDR3 comprises 15 residues.

The sample holds many counts of this clonotype. This chain connects TRBV4-3 to TRBJ1-2; no firm D call. The CDR3 length is 14 residues. Germline-derived CDR1 and CDR2 are LGHNA and YSLEER. V was trimmed by 0 bases and J by 8 bases, leaving 13 bases between them. CDR3 nucleotide sequence: TGCGCCAGCAGCCAAGATTTAGTTAATAGGGGCTACACCTTC. It specifies CASSQDLVNRGYTF.

This clonotype was seen more than once but under ten times. This sequence joins TRBV20-1 and TRBJ1-3; D gene ambiguous. This CDR3 is built from 13 residues. V lost 4 bases to trimming and J lost 2 bases, with 9 bases between them. Per the germline V gene, CDR1 is DFQATT and CDR2 is SNEGSKA (reference sequence). This chain's CDR3 is CSAKLGAGNTIYF. CDR3 sequence (DNA): TGCAGTGCTAAGCTCGGGGCTGGAAACACCATATATTTT.

This clonotype occurred many times. The chain couples TRBV18 to TRBJ2-5, with TRBD1 identical over 9 bases. With 3 bases clipped from V and 4 bases from J, the junction kept 6 bases outside the gene matches. This CDR3 is 15 amino acids long. CDR1 is KGHSH, CDR2 LQKENI, per germline. The CDR3 loop is CASSPGQGGSETQYF. The DNA of the CDR3 is TGTGCCAGCTCACCGGGACAGGGAGGTTCAGAGACCCAGTACTTC. The whole variable domain, filled in from reference TRBV18 and TRBJ2-5, reads NAGVMQNPRHLVRRRGQEARLRCSPMKGHSHVYWYRQLPEEGLKFMVYLQKENIIDESGMPKERFSAEFPKEGPSILRIQQVVRGDSAAYFCASSPGQGGSETQYFGPGTRLLVL.

This sequence joins TRBV10-3 and TRBJ1-1, with TRBD1 identical over 10 bases. The CDR3 sequence is 13 residues long. The ends lost 8 bases at V and 6 bases at J; junction bases unmatched: 6. In germline, CDR1 is ENHRY, CDR2 SYGVKD. The CDR3 spells CAIQGQGMAEAFF. As DNA, the CDR3 is TGTGCCATCCAGGGACAGGGGATGGCTGAAGCTTTCTTT.

This clonotype occurred many times. The gene calls are TRBV5-1 and TRBJ2-2; D is uncertain. CDR1 SGHRS and CDR2 YFSETQ come from the germline V gene. The CDR3 extends over 12 amino acids. The V gene lost 3 bases and the J gene lost 3 bases, with 3 bases spanning the gap. DNA for the CDR3: TGCGCCAGCAGCTCGGACACCGGGGAGCTGTTTTTT. This translates into CASSSDTGELFF.

This clonotype was observed a handful of times. This rearrangement joins TRBV5-1 to TRBJ2-1; D call uncertain. This CDR3 has 15 residues. Germline lookup yields CDR1 SGHRS and CDR2 YFSETQ. V was shortened by 5 bases and J by 0 bases, with 12 bases between the two germline ends. CDR3: CASREKLRSYNEQFF. CDR3 nucleotide sequence: TGCGCCAGCAGGGAAAAACTACGCTCCTACAATGAGCAGTTCTTC.

This clonotype was seen a handful of times. This chain joins TRBV4-1 and TRBJ2-2; possible D gene TRBD2, 6 bases. V was clipped by 1 base and J by 3 bases, with 18 bases between them. The CDR3 consists of 18 residues. Germline CDR1 and CDR2: MGHRA and YSYEKL. CDR3 sequence: CASSQGGGAGPYTGELFF. The CDR3 DNA sequence: TGCGCCAGCAGCCAAGGAGGCGGGGCGGGTCCTTACACCGGGGAGCTGTTTTTT.

In its sample, this clonotype was seen a few times. The chain couples TRBV18 to TRBJ2-3, with 8 nucleotides matching TRBD2. The CDR3 contains 14 residues. From germline, CDR1 is KGHSH and CDR2 LQKENI. With V trimmed by 3 bases and J by 5 bases, 4 bases remained unmatched. The CDR3 coding sequence is TGTGCCAGCTCACCCGTAGCGGGGAGAGATACGCAGTATTTT. It codes for CASSPVAGRDTQYF.